The rows below give T cell receptor beta chains drawn from one sample of a study of CD8 T cells in Susac syndrome. MiXCR, run by TCRdb on the immunoSEQ multiplex PCR reads, gives a single entry per CDR3 protein. The sample includes around 200,000 distinct CDR3 sequences, approximately 95% of them seen just once. The sample comprised CD4+ T cells from PBMCs. The source is a human donor in good health. Each CDR3 is given with its conserved first and last residue. Fields, in order: J gene, V gene, clone size, D gene, CDR3 protein, CDR3 DNA. D genes are given only for firm matches. Expanded clones get a size class; other rows say once, few or many, or leave the size out.

>TRBJ1-5|TRBV3-1|.|.
CASSKGIGQPQHF
TGTGCCAGCAGCAAAGGGATCGGACAGCCCCAGCATTTT
>TRBJ2-3|TRBV29-1|.|.
CSVETLQDTQYF
TGCAGCGTTGAGACACTCCAGGATACGCAGTATTTT
>TRBJ2-3|TRBV15|.|.
CATSRDQDTQYF
TGTGCCACCAGCAGAGACCAGGATACGCAGTATTTT
>TRBJ2-3|TRBV28|.|.
CASSPGMTDTQYF
TGTGCCAGCAGTCCGGGGATGACAGATACGCAGTATTTT
>TRBJ1-6|TRBV9|.|TRBD1
CASSVGGDSNSPLHF
TGTGCCAGCAGCGTAGGAGGGGACAGCAATTCACCCCTCCACTTT
>TRBJ2-7|TRBV5-6|.|.
CASSSPVGEQYF
TGTGCCAGCAGCAGCCCCGTGGGCGAGCAGTACTTC
>TRBJ2-2|TRBV15|.|.
CATSRERDTGELFF
TGTGCCACCAGCAGAGAGCGGGACACCGGGGAGCTGTTTTTT
>TRBJ2-3|TRBV30|once|.
CAWSGGYQYF
TGTGCCTGGAGTGGGGGGTACCAGTATTTT
>TRBJ1-4|TRBV28|.|TRBD1
CASSPTGVEKLFF
TGTGCCAGCAGCCCGACAGGGGTGGAAAAACTGTTTTTT
>TRBJ1-3|TRBV4-3|.|.
CASSQDLQGLENTIYF
TGCGCCAGCAGCCAAGATCTACAGGGTTTGGAAAACACCATATATTTT